This T cell receptor beta chain is from a study of T cells in Graves' hyperthyroidism and ophthalmopathy. This clonotype has at least ten counts. Researchers amplified the TCR beta CDR3 regions from RNA transcripts. The HTBI primer set served for first-round RT-PCR of the TCR CDR3. TCRdb independently ran MiXCR on the multiplex PCR reads; one entry per CDR3 protein. The data show around 600,000 distinct CDR3 sequences, about 16% seen once. V dropped 3 bases and J dropped 0; count of bases not matched to a gene: 6. Per germline, CDR1 SGHRS and CDR2 YFSETQ. The CDR3 is 16 residues long. The source material was blood. The sequence came from a middle-aged woman with Graves' ophthalmopathy. V is TRBV5-1 and J is TRBJ2-3; 8 bases align to TRBD1. CDR3 in amino acids: CASSSWTGKSTDTQYF. In nucleotides, the CDR3 is TGCGCCAGCAGCTCCTGGACAGGGAAGAGCACAGATACGCAGTATTTT. The entire variable domain, with the rest obtained from reference TRBV5-1 and TRBJ2-3, is as follows: KAGVTQTPRYLIKTRGQQVTLSCSPISGHRSVSWYQQTPGQGLQFLFEYFSETQRNKGNFPGRFSGRQFSNSRSEMNVSTLELGDSALYLCASSSWTGKSTDTQYFGPGTRLTVL.